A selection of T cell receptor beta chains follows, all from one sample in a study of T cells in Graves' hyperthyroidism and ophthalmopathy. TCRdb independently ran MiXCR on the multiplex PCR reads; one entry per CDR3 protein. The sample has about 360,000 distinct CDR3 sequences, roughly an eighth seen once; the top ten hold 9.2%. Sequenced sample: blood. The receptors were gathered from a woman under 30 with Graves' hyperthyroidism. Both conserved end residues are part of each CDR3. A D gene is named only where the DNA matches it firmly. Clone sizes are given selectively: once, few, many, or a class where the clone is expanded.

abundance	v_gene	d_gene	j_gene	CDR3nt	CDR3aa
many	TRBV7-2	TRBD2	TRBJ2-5	TGTGCCAGCAGCTTAAGGGGGGGTGTAGCGGGAGCACCTCAAGAGACCCAGTACTTC	CASSLRGGVAGAPQETQYF
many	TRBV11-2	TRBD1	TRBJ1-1	TGTGCCAGCAGCCGGATTCCAGGGGGTTTGAACACTGAAGCTTTCTTT	CASSRIPGGLNTEAFF
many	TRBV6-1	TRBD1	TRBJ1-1	TGTGCCAGCAGAAAACAGGGGGTGCGGACTGAAGCTTTCTTT	CASRKQGVRTEAFF
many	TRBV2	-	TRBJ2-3	TGTGCCAGCAGGCAGACAGATACGCAGTATTTT	CASRQTDTQYF
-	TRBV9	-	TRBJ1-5	TGTGCCAGCAGCGTAAACCCCTTGAGCAATCAGCCCCAGCATTTT	CASSVNPLSNQPQHF
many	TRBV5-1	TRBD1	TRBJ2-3	TGCGCCAGCAGCTTGCCCGGGACAGGGTCCCCAGATACGCAGTATTTT	CASSLPGTGSPDTQYF
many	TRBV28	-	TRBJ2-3	TGTGCCAGCAGTGGACGACAGAACACAGATACGCAGTATTTT	CASSGRQNTDTQYF
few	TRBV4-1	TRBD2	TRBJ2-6	TGCGCCAGCAGCTACACCTCGGGACTAGCGGGATCCTCTGGGGCCAACGTCCTGACTTTC	CASSYTSGLAGSSGANVLTF
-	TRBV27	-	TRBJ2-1	TGTGCCAGCAGTTTAAAGGGGGGGGCGAGGAATGAGCAGTTCTTC	CASSLKGGARNEQFF
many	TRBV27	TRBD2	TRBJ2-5	TGTGCCAGCAGCCCCAAGCCGGCCCGGGGACTAGTAGGAGAGACCCAGTACTTC	CASSPKPARGLVGETQYF
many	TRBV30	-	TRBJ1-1	TGTGCCTGGAGTCCAGATACGAACACTGAAGCTTTCTTT	CAWSPDTNTEAFF
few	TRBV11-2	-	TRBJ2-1	TGTGCCAGCAGCTTGAGGGACGGTAGTAGCAATGAGCAGTTCTTC	CASSLRDGSSNEQFF
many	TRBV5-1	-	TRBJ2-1	TGCGCCAGCAGCTTGTCAGCAAATGAGCAGTTCTTC	CASSLSANEQFF
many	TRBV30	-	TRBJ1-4	TGTGCCTGGAGTGTACAGTGGGGTGAAAAACTGTTTTTT	CAWSVQWGEKLFF
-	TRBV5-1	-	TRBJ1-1	TGCGCCAGCAGCCTCGGGTCCAACCCTATCTTGAACACTGAAGCTTTCTTT	CASSLGSNPILNTEAFF
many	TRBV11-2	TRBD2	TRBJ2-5	TGTGCCAGCAGCCTTTATAGCGGGAGGATTGGAGAGACCCAGTACTTC	CASSLYSGRIGETQYF
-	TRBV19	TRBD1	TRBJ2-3	TGTGCCAGTCGGACAGGGGCGCCCACAGATACGCAGTATTTT	CASRTGAPTDTQYF
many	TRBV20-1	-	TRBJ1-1	TGCAGTGCTAGGGGGGCGCTTCAGAACACTGAAGCTTTCTTT	CSARGALQNTEAFF
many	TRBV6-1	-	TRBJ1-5	TGTGCCATTAGGACCATGGGGTACAATCAGCCCCAGCATTTT	CAIRTMGYNQPQHF
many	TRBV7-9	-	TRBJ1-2	TGTGCCAGCAGCTCCAGTGCCCTCTTCTATGGCTACACCTTC	CASSSSALFYGYTF
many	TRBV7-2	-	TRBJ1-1	TGTGCCAGCAGCTTTTACCAGCACACTGAAGCTTTCTTT	CASSFYQHTEAFF
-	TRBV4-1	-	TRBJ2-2	TGCGCCAGCAGCCAGACATTTCGGGACACGAACACCGGGGAGCTGTTTTTT	CASSQTFRDTNTGELFF
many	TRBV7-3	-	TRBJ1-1	TGTGCCAGCAGCTTATTCGGGACTTCTAGAAGGGCCACTGAAGCTTTCTTT	CASSLFGTSRRATEAFF
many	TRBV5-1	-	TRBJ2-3	TGCGCCAGCAGCTTGTCCGAGGGCACAGATACGCAGTATTTT	CASSLSEGTDTQYF
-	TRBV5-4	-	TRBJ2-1	TGTGCCAGCAGCTTCGCAGGGAAATACAATGAGCAGTTCTTC	CASSFAGKYNEQFF
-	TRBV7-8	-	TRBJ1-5	TGTGCCAGCAGCTTGGGGAGGGGGAAAGGCAATCAGCCCCAGCATTTT	CASSLGRGKGNQPQHF
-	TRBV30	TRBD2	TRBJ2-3	TGTGCCTGGAGTGTATATTGGGTCCTTAGCGGGAGGGCCAGTATGGGCACAGATACGCAGTATTTT	CAWSVYWVLSGRASMGTDTQYF
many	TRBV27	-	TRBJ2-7	TGTGCCAGCAGTTCTCGGGGAGGGGGGCCCTACGAGCAGTACTTC	CASSSRGGGPYEQYF
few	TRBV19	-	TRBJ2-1	TGTGCCAGTACCCCCTTCGGGGGTCGAGTAAGTGAGCAGTTCTTC	CASTPFGGRVSEQFF
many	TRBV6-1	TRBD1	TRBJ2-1	TGTGCCAGCACCGGACAGGGCTCCTACAATGAGCAGTTCTTC	CASTGQGSYNEQFF
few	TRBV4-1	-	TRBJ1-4	TGCGCCAGCAGCCCTTACGGGGGAGGGGGAGCTAATGAAAAACTGTTTTTT	CASSPYGGGGANEKLFF
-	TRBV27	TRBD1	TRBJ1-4	TGTGCCAGCAGACCAGGACAGGGGGTAGAAAAACTGTTTTTT	CASRPGQGVEKLFF
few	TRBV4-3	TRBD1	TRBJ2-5	TGCGCCAGCAGCCAAGACGGGACAGACCAAGAGACCCAGTACTTC	CASSQDGTDQETQYF